These T cell receptor beta chains were read from a single sample in a study of blood T cell repertoires in COVID-19. Assay: immunoSEQ multiplex PCR; the TCRdb copy retains only in-frame clones and omits some. The sample yields roughly 410,000 clones, around 87% seen once. Sequencing was carried out using peripheral blood. These receptors came from an older woman with COVID-19, enrolled during active disease. The CDR3 runs from the conserved cysteine through the conserved F or W. The D gene is left open where the match is weak. Not every row has a clone size; where given, it reads once, few, many or a size class.

TRBD1	TRBV2	TRBJ1-2	-	TGTGCCAGCACAACCGGGACAGGCACCTATGGCTACACCTTC	CASTTGTGTYGYTF
-	TRBV18	TRBJ2-5	-	TGTGCCAGCTCACCAGTGGCTCCCGGGAAAGAGACCCAGTACTTC	CASSPVAPGKETQYF
-	TRBV12-3/TRBV12-4	TRBJ2-5	few	TGTGCCAGCAGGAAACAGGGGGGGGAGACCCAGTACTTC	CASRKQGGETQYF
-	TRBV5-5	TRBJ2-5	-	TGTGCCAGCAGCTTCCCGCAGGGGTCGGCTGAGACCCAGTACTTC	CASSFPQGSAETQYF
-	TRBV18	TRBJ2-1	-	TGTGCCAGCTCACCGGCGGCGATTTACAATGAGCAGTTCTTC	CASSPAAIYNEQFF
TRBD1	TRBV5-1	TRBJ2-1	-	TGCGCCAGCAGCCCGGGACAGGTCTACAATGAGCAGTTCTTC	CASSPGQVYNEQFF
TRBD1	TRBV5-1	TRBJ1-6	-	TGCGCCAGCAGCTTGGGGACAGGGCCCCTCAATTCACCCCTCCACTTT	CASSLGTGPLNSPLHF
-	TRBV29-1	TRBJ2-2	-	TGCAGCGTTGAGCGGCAGTACACCGGGGAGCTGTTTTTT	CSVERQYTGELFF
TRBD1	TRBV5-4	TRBJ2-5	-	TGTGCCAGCAGGTTAGACAGGGGAGAGACCCAGTACTTC	CASRLDRGETQYF
TRBD1	TRBV18	TRBJ1-2	-	TGTGCCAGCTCACCGACAGGGGCATATGGCTACACCTTC	CASSPTGAYGYTF
TRBD2	TRBV4-1	TRBJ2-1	once	TGCGCCAGCAGCCAAGATACCACAGCGGGGGGGCCGGATGAGCAGTTCTTC	CASSQDTTAGGPDEQFF
-	TRBV4-1	TRBJ1-4	-	TGCGCCAGCAGCCAAGTTGGTTACGAGGCTAATGAAAAACTGTTTTTT	CASSQVGYEANEKLFF
-	TRBV30	TRBJ2-6	-	TGTGCCTGGAATCCCCCCATGCGGTCTGGGGCCAACGTCCTGACTTTC	CAWNPPMRSGANVLTF
TRBD2	TRBV6-6	TRBJ2-7	-	TGTGCCAGCAGGAGCGGGGGTAGCTCCTACGAGCAGTACTTC	CASRSGGSSYEQYF
-	TRBV4-1	TRBJ1-5	-	TGCGCCAGCAGCCAAGATTTGGCAGCGTATCAGCCCCAGCATTTT	CASSQDLAAYQPQHF
-	TRBV7-3	TRBJ2-1	-	TGTGCCAGCAGCTTCGGTGGGAGATATGAGCAGTTCTTC	CASSFGGRYEQFF